This T cell receptor (beta chain) was identified in a study of shared clonotypes between healthy human individuals. Clones were sequenced by immunoSEQ multiplex PCR, and TCRdb holds only the in-frame ones, with some missing. The table has about 1 million clones, roughly 75% seen once. The CDR3 sequence is 16 residues long. In germline, CDR1 is GTSNPN, CDR2 SVGIG (reference sequence). Trimming removed 4 bases from V and 4 bases from J, with 17 bases in between. Concerning this clone: Its antigen is not known.

Study results and caveats: Relative to their counterparts shared across all four donors, non-shared clonotypes exhibited diminished generation probabilities.

The sequencing input was memory CD4+ T cells sorted from blood. The subset: CD45RA-negative fraction. The genes are TRBV30 and TRBJ1-6; TRBD1 is a possible D gene (5 bases). The sequence was obtained from a man between 18 and 35 years old in good health. This CDR3 reads CAWTHTRALYNSPLHF. The CDR3 DNA follows: TGTGCCTGGACCCACACCAGGGCTCTATATAATTCACCCCTCCACTTT.